Listed below are T cell receptor beta chains from one sample, sequenced in a study of T cells in localized non-small cell lung cancer. Only in-frame clones appear in the TCRdb table, and some are missing; sequencing was by immunoSEQ multiplex PCR. The sample lists 65,000 to 80,000 clones; roughly 84% were seen once. Material: peripheral blood, obtained before any cancer treatment. These receptor sequences come from a female donor over 55 with stage I lung adenocarcinoma. CDR3s include the opening cysteine and the closing phenylalanine or tryptophan. The D gene is left open where the match is weak. The size entry is marked missing in some rows and otherwise reads once, few, many or a size class.

clone size,D gene,J gene,V gene,CDR3 DNA,CDR3 protein
-,-,TRBJ2-5,TRBV6-5,TGTGCCAGCATTGGGGCGACCCAGTACTTC,CASIGATQYF
-,TRBD2,TRBJ2-5,TRBV27,TGTGCCAGCTCCTATAGGAGTTACCGGACTAGCGGGAGGCCGGAGCAAGAGACCCAGTACTTC,CASSYRSYRTSGRPEQETQYF
once,TRBD1,TRBJ1-5,TRBV6-1,TGTGCCAGCATTGATGGCACAGGGGGACGTTCCTATAGCAATCAGCCCCAGCATTTT,CASIDGTGGRSYSNQPQHF
-,-,TRBJ1-2,TRBV19,TGTGCCAGTAGTATGGCCCCTCACGGCTATGGCTACACCTTC,CASSMAPHGYGYTF
-,TRBD1,TRBJ2-7,TRBV6-1,TGTGCCAGCAGTGAATATTTGCAGGGGGTATACGAGCAGTACTTC,CASSEYLQGVYEQYF
-,-,TRBJ1-4,TRBV11-2,TGTGCCAGCAGCCGGCTGGGGGTGGGCAATGAAAAACTGTTTTTT,CASSRLGVGNEKLFF
once,TRBD2,TRBJ2-3,TRBV27,TGTGCCAGCAGTTTATTAGCGGGAGTGTTGACAGATACGCAGTATTTT,CASSLLAGVLTDTQYF
-,TRBD1,TRBJ2-2,TRBV6-1,TGTGCCAGCACCCCGACAGGGGCCGGCGGGGAGCTGTTTTTT,CASTPTGAGGELFF
-,TRBD1,TRBJ1-5,TRBV19,TGTGCCAGTAGTCCTAAGGGGGGACAGCTAAGCAATCAGCCCCAGCATTTT,CASSPKGGQLSNQPQHF
-,-,TRBJ2-3,TRBV2,TGTGCCAGCAGTGAGGCAGGGTTAGATACGCAGTATTTT,CASSEAGLDTQYF
-,TRBD1,TRBJ1-1,TRBV7-2,TGTGCCAGCAGCCAGACAGGGAGGACTGAAGCTTTCTTT,CASSQTGRTEAFF
few,-,TRBJ2-7,TRBV28,TGTGCCAGCAGTCTAACCCGGGACAACTCCTACGAGCAGTACTTC,CASSLTRDNSYEQYF
-,-,TRBJ2-5,TRBV6-1,TGTGCCAGCACACCCGGAACTAGCCAAGAGACCCAGTACTTC,CASTPGTSQETQYF
few,-,TRBJ1-1,TRBV2,TGTGCCAGCCTTAGGTCCAGCTTGAACACTGAAGCTTTCTTT,CASLRSSLNTEAFF
once,TRBD2,TRBJ2-3,TRBV5-6,TGTGCCAGCAGCTTCACGAGCGGGGGGGCGACAGATACGCAGTATTTT,CASSFTSGGATDTQYF
-,-,TRBJ1-1,TRBV5-1,TGCGCCAGACACCATGAAGCTTTCTTT,CARHHEAFF
-,TRBD1,TRBJ2-6,TRBV6-5,TGTGCCAGCAAGGAGACAGGGGCTGGGGCCAACGTCCTGACTTTC,CASKETGAGANVLTF
-,-,TRBJ2-7,TRBV9,TGTGCCAGCAGCGTAAGGGCAGGGAACTCCTACGAGCAGTACTTC,CASSVRAGNSYEQYF
-,-,TRBJ2-3,TRBV6-8,TGTGCCAGCTTCGAGCCTAATAGTGCCCTCACAGATACGCAGTATTTT,CASFEPNSALTDTQYF
-,-,TRBJ2-3,TRBV7-3,TGTGCCAGCAGCTCAGACGGCACAGATACGCAGTATTTT,CASSSDGTDTQYF
medium-sized,-,TRBJ1-1,TRBV7-9,TGTGCCAGCAGCTGGAGACAGGTTCTAATTGAAGCTTTCTTT,CASSWRQVLIEAFF
once,-,TRBJ2-5,TRBV5-1,TGCGCCAGCAGCTTAGTCTTGGGGGCCCAAGAGACCCAGTACTTC,CASSLVLGAQETQYF
-,TRBD2,TRBJ2-5,TRBV5-1,TGCGCCAGCAGCCTGAGCGGGAGCAGTGAGACCCAGTACTTC,CASSLSGSSETQYF
-,TRBD2,TRBJ2-7,TRBV11-2,TGTGCCAGCAGCCGCGCCGGGACTAGCGGGCCGAACCCCTACGAGCAGTACTTC,CASSRAGTSGPNPYEQYF
-,-,TRBJ2-7,TRBV5-1,TGCGCCAGCAGCTTGCTGGGCCACCCGAGCTCCTACGAGCAGTACTTC,CASSLLGHPSSYEQYF
-,TRBD1,TRBJ1-1,TRBV5-1,TGCGCCAGCAGCTGGGGGACAGGATCTAACACTGAAGCTTTCTTT,CASSWGTGSNTEAFF
-,TRBD2,TRBJ2-3,TRBV7-3,TGTGCCAGCAGCGCGACTAGCGGGGCCACGGGAAATACGCAGTATTTT,CASSATSGATGNTQYF
-,-,TRBJ2-1,TRBV5-1,TGCGCCAGCAGCTTACCAGGATCATACGAGCAGTTCTTC,CASSLPGSYEQFF
-,-,TRBJ2-2,TRBV9,TGTGCCAGCAGCGTAGGGGTGGCGACCGGGGAGCTGTTTTTT,CASSVGVATGELFF
once,-,TRBJ1-1,TRBV5-1,TGCGCCAGCAGCTTGGATAGGGGGACTGAAGCTTTCTTT,CASSLDRGTEAFF
-,-,TRBJ2-7,TRBV5-1,TGCGCCAGCAGCTTACAAGCGGAGCACGGAGAGCAGTACTTC,CASSLQAEHGEQYF
once,TRBD1,TRBJ2-5,TRBV5-1,TGCGCCAGCAGCTTGCTGACAGGGCCCCAAGAGACCCAGTACTTC,CASSLLTGPQETQYF
-,-,TRBJ1-5,TRBV19,TGTGCCAGTAGCGGGACAACAAATCAGCCCCAGCATTTT,CASSGTTNQPQHF